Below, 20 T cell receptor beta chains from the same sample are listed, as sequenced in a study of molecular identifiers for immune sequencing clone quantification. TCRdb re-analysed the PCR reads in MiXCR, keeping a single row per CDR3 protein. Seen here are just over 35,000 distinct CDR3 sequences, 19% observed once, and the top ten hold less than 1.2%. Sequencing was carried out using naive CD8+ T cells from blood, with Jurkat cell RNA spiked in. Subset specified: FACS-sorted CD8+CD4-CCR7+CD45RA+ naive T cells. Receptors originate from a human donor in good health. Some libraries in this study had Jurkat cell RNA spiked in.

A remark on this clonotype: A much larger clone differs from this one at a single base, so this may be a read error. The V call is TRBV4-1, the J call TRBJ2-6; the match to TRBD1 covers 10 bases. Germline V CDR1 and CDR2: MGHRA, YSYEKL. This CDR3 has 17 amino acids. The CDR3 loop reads CASGQTTGGAGANVLTF. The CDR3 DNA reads TGCGCCAGCGGCCAAACGACAGGGGGCGCTGGGGCCAACGTCCTGACTTTC.

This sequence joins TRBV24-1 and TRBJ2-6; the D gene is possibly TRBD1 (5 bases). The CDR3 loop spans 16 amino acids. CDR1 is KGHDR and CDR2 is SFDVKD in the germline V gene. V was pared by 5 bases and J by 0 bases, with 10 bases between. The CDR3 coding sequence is TGTGCCACCAGTGCCATCAGGGTCTCTGGGGCCAACGTCCTGACTTTC. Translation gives CATSAIRVSGANVLTF.

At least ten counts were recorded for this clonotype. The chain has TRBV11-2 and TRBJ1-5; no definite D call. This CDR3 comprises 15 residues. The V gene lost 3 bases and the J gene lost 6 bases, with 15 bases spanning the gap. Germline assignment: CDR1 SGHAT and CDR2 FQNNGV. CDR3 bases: TGTGCCAGCAGCTTGGGAACAGAGCTAGGTCAGCCCCAGCATTTT. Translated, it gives CASSLGTELGQPQHF.

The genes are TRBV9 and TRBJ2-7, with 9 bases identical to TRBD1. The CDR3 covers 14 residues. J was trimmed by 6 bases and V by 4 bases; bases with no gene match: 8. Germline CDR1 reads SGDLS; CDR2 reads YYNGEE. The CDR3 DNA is TGTGCCAGCAGCCCTGGGACAGGGTATAGCGAGCAGTACTTC. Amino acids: CASSPGTGYSEQYF.

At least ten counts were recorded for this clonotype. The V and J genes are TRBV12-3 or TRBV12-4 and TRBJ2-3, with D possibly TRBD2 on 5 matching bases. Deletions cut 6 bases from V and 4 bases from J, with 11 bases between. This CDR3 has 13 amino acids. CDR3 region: CASRRLIPDTQYF. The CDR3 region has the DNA TGTGCCAGCAGGCGACTAATTCCAGATACGCAGTATTTT.

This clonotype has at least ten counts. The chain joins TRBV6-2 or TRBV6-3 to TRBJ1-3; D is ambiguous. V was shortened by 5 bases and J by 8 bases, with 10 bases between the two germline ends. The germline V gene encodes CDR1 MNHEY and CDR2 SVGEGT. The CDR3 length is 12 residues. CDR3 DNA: TGTGCCAGCAGTGACCCCCGGGACACCATATATTTT. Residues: CASSDPRDTIYF.

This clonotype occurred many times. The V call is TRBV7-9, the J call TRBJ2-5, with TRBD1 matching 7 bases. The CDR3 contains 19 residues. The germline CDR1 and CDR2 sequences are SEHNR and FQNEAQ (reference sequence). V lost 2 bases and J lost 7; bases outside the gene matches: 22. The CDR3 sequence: CASSLKSETGASIPGTQYF. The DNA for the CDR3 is TGTGCCAGCAGCTTAAAATCCGAAACAGGGGCGTCTATACCTGGGACCCAGTACTTC.

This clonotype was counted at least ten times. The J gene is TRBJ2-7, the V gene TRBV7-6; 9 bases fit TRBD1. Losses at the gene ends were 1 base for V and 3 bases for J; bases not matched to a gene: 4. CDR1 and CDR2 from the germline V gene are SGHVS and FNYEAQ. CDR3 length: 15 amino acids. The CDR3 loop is CASSLGGGQGYEQYF. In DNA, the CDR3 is TGTGCCAGCAGCTTAGGTGGGGGACAGGGCTACGAGCAGTACTTC.

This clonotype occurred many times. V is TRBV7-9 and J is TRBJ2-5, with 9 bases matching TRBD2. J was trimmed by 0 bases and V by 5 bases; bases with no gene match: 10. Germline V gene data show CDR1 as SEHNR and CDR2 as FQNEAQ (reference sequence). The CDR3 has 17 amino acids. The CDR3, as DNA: TGTGCCAGCAGCCAAGTCGGGTCTAGCGGGGACCAAGAGACCCAGTACTTC. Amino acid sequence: CASSQVGSSGDQETQYF.

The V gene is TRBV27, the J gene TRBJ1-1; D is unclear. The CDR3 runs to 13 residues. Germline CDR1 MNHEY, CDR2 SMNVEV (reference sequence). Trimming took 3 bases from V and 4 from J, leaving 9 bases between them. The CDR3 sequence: CASSFSYFTEAFF. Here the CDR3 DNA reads TGTGCCAGCAGTTTCTCGTATTTCACTGAAGCTTTCTTT.

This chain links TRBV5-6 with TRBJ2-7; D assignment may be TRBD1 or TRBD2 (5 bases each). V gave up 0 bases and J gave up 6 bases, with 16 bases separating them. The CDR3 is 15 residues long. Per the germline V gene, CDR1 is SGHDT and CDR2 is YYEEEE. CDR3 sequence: CASSLDGAGNCEQYF. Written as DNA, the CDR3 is TGTGCCAGCAGCTTGGACGGGGCCGGAAACTGCGAGCAGTACTTC.

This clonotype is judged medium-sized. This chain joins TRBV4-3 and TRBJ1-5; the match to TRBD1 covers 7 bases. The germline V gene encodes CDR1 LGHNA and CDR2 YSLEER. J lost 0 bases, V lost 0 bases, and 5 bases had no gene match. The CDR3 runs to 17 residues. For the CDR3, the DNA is TGCGCCAGCAGCCAAGATTTGGGACAGACTAGCAATCAGCCCCAGCATTTT. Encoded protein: CASSQDLGQTSNQPQHF.

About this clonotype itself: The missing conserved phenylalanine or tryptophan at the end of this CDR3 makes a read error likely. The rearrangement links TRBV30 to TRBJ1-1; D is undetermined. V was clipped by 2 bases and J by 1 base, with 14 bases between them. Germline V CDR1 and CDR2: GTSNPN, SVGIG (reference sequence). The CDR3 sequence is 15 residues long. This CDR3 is CAWSISWASNTEAFS. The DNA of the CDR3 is TGTGCCTGGAGTATCTCGTGGGCTTCGAACACTGAAGCTTTCTCT.

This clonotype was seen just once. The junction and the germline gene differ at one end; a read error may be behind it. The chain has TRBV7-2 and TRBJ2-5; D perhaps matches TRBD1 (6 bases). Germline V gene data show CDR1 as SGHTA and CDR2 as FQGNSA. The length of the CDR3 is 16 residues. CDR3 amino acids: CASSLEGLGALETRYF. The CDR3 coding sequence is TGTGCTAGCAGCTTAGAAGGTTTGGGGGCTCTTGAGACCCGGTACTTC.

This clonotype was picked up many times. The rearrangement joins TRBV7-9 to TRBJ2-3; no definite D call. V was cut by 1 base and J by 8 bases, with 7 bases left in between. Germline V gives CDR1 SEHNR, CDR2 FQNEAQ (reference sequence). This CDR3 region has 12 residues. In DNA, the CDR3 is TGTGCCAGCAGCTTAGAAGAGGTTACGCAGTATTTT. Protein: CASSLEEVTQYF.

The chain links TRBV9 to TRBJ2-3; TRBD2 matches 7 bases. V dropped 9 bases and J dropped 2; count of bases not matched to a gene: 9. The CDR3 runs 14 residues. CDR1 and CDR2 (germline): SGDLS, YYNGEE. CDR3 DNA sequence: TGTGCCACCTCGAGCGGGGACTACACAGATACGCAGTATTTT. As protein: CATSSGDYTDTQYF.

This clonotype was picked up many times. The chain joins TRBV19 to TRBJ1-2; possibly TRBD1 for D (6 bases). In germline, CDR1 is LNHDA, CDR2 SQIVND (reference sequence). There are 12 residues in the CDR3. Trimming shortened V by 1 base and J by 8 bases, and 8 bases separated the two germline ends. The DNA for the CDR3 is TGTGCCAGTAGTATAGGACAGGCCGGCTACACCTTC. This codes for CASSIGQAGYTF.

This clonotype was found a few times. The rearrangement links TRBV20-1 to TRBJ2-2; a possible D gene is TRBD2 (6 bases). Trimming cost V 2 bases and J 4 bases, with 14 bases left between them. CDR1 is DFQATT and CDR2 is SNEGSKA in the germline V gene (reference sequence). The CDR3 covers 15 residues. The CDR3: CSARRTSRGTGELFF. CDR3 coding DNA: TGCAGTGCTAGACGTACTAGCCGGGGCACCGGGGAGCTGTTTTTT.

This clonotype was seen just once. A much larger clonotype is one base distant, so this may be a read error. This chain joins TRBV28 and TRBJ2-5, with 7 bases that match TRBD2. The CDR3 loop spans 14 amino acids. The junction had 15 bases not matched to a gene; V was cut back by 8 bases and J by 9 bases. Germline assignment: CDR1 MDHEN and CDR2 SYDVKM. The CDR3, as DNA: TGTGCCAGCCGTCCTCGGGGCCATCGGGAGGCCCAGTACTTC. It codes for CASRPRGHREAQYF.

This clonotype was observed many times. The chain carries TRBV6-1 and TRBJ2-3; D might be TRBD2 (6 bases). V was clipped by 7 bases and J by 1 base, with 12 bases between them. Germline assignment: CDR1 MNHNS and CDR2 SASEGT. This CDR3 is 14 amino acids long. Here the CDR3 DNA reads TGTGCCAGCATCCCCGGCGGGGGCACAGATACGCAGTATTTT. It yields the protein CASIPGGGTDTQYF.